The 10 T cell receptor beta chains presented below share a single source sample, sequenced in a study of OX40 agonist ivuxolimab in advanced cancers. Profiling relied on immunoSEQ multiplex PCR, and the TCRdb table lists in-frame clones only, not all of them. The table shows roughly 75,000 clones, with 86% occurring only once. Specimen: CD4+ or CD8+ T cells sorted from blood, collected in a trial of the OX40 agonist ivuxolimab. The receptor source for this set is an adult with an advanced solid tumor such as melanoma, head and neck, liver or kidney cancer.

The rearrangement uses TRBV7-2 and TRBJ2-7; D is unresolved. CDR1 SGHTA and CDR2 FQGNSA come from the germline V gene. Trimming took 2 bases from V and 3 from J, leaving 14 bases between them. This CDR3 spans 15 amino acids. The CDR3 sequence: CASSLSSEKIYEQYF. CDR3 nucleotides: TGTGCCAGCAGCTTATCCAGCGAGAAGATCTACGAGCAGTACTTC.

The J gene is TRBJ2-5, the V gene TRBV4-3; 7 nucleotides line up with TRBD1. Germline CDR1 reads LGHNA; CDR2 reads YSLEER. V shed 3 bases and J 2 bases; nucleotides not matched to a gene: 3. There are 14 residues in the CDR3. This chain's CDR3 is CASSHSDRQETQYF. In DNA form, the CDR3 reads TGCGCCAGCAGCCATTCGGACAGGCAAGAGACCCAGTACTTC.

There are many counts of this clone. V and J are TRBV7-2 and TRBJ2-1; 10 bases line up with TRBD1. The trim removed 4 bases at V and 9 bases at J, leaving 12 bases unmatched. CDR1 SGHTA and CDR2 FQGNSA come from the germline V gene. The CDR3 totals 16 residues. The CDR3 sequence: CASSYYAGQGYGEQFF. In nucleotides, the CDR3 is TGTGCCAGCAGCTATTATGCGGGACAGGGGTACGGTGAGCAGTTCTTC. The whole variable domain, filled in from reference TRBV7-2 and TRBJ2-1, reads GAGVSQSPSNKVTEKGKDVELRCDPISGHTALYWYRQSLGQGLEFLIYFQGNSAPDKSGLPSDRFSAERTGGSVSTLTIQRTQQEDSAVYLCASSYYAGQGYGEQFFGPGTRLTVL.

The chain links TRBV4-2 to TRBJ2-5; D is ambiguous. Looked up from germline, CDR1 is LGHNA and CDR2 is YNFKEQ. The CDR3 contains 15 residues. V lost 4 bases to trimming and J lost 5 bases, with 17 bases between them. The DNA for the CDR3 is TGTGCCAGCAGCCCACCCTTACCGGGCTCTGAGACCCAGTACTTC. Protein product: CASSPPLPGSETQYF.

To note about this clone: Mismatch with germline at one junction end may stem from a read error. The chain employs TRBV5-4 and TRBJ2-2; the D gene is possibly TRBD2 (5 bases). CDR3 length equals 16 residues. Germline-derived CDR1 and CDR2 are SGHNT and YYREEE (reference sequence). The CDR3 loop is CASSQGSSANTGELFF. As DNA, the CDR3 is TGCGCCAGCAGCCAAGGAAGTAGCGCAAACACCGGGGAGCTGTTTTTT.

The V call is TRBV18, the J call TRBJ1-3, with D perhaps TRBD1 (5 bases). Germline V gene lookup returns CDR1 KGHSH and CDR2 LQKENI. V gave up 6 bases and J gave up 0 bases, with 12 bases separating them. CDR3 length: 15 amino acids. CDR3 residues: CASSPPDTSGNTIYF. CDR3 bases: TGTGCCAGCTCGCCTCCGGACACCTCTGGAAACACCATATATTTT.

The chain links TRBV4-2 to TRBJ1-2; no clear D. The germline CDR1 and CDR2 sequences are LGHNA and YNFKEQ. Trimming took 4 bases from V and 5 from J, leaving 8 bases between them. The CDR3 has 12 amino acids. This CDR3 is CASSPDFYGYTF. The DNA for the CDR3 is TGTGCCAGCAGCCCCGACTTTTATGGCTACACCTTC.

The chain recombines TRBV27 with TRBJ2-7; the match to TRBD2 covers 14 bases. V was pared by 4 bases and J by 0 bases, with 11 bases of the junction left unmatched. The CDR3 is 19 amino acids. Germline V gene data show CDR1 as MNHEY and CDR2 as SMNVEV (reference sequence). DNA of the CDR3: TGTGCCAGCAGTTCCTCGGGACTAGCGGGAGAAGGTAACTCCTACGAGCAGTACTTC. Translation gives CASSSSGLAGEGNSYEQYF.

J is TRBJ2-2 and V is TRBV28; D remains ambiguous. V shed 8 bases and J shed 3 bases, with 10 bases lying between them. Per the germline V gene, CDR1 is MDHEN and CDR2 is SYDVKM. This CDR3 region has 13 residues. The CDR3: CASLRADTGELFF. The CDR3 DNA reads as TGTGCCAGCCTTCGGGCGGACACCGGGGAGCTGTTTTTT.

V and J are TRBV6-1 and TRBJ1-5; D gene unclear. This CDR3 is built from 15 residues. The germline gives CDR1 MNHNS, CDR2 SASEGT. V gave up 3 bases and J gave up 2 bases, with 11 bases separating them. The DNA of the CDR3 is TGTGCCAGCAGTGAGGCGTCCGCTGGCAATCAGCCCCAGCATTTT. Translated, it gives CASSEASAGNQPQHF.